Below, 9 T cell receptor beta chains from the same sample are listed, as sequenced in a study of blood T cell repertoires in COVID-19. The assay was immunoSEQ multiplex PCR, and TCRdb's table has in-frame clones only and misses some. The sample lists about 290,000 clones, 85% to 90% occurring once. Sequencing was performed on peripheral blood. Receptors were obtained from a woman under 40 with COVID-19, enrolled during active disease.

This rearrangement joins TRBV10-3 to TRBJ1-5, with a tentative D call TRBD1 (5 bases). Looked up from germline, CDR1 is ENHRY and CDR2 is SYGVKD. V shed 0 bases and J shed 0 bases, with 12 bases lying between them. This CDR3 region has 17 residues. The CDR3 nucleotides read TGTGCCATCAGTGAGTCGTGGGGACTGAATAGCAATCAGCCCCAGCATTTT. Translating it yields CAISESWGLNSNQPQHF.

V gene TRBV3-1 (or the pseudogene TRBV3-2) combines with J gene TRBJ1-1; D might be TRBD1 (6 bases). Germline V gene data show CDR1 as LGHDT and CDR2 as YNNKEL (reference sequence). V gave up 6 bases and J gave up 10 bases, with 12 bases separating them. There are 11 residues in the CDR3. CDR3: CASRGADRAFF. DNA for the CDR3: TGTGCCAGCAGGGGGGCTGATAGAGCTTTCTTT.

The chain carries TRBV15 and TRBJ1-2; D remains unclear. In germline, CDR1 is LNHNV, CDR2 YYDKDF (reference sequence). Deletions cut 0 bases from V and 9 bases from J, with 11 bases between. The CDR3 is 13 residues long. Here the CDR3 DNA reads TGTGCCACCAGCAGAGAGGTCGATGGCAGCTACACCTTC. This gives the protein CATSREVDGSYTF.

V gene TRBV4-1 combines with J gene TRBJ1-1, with TRBD1 matching over 8 bases. The CDR3 sequence is 13 residues long. With 4 bases clipped from V and 10 bases from J, the junction kept 8 bases outside the gene matches. The germline V gene has CDR1 MGHRA and CDR2 YSYEKL. The CDR3 region has the DNA TGCGCCAGCAGCCGAGCCTGGACAGGGCGAGCTTTCTTT. Residues: CASSRAWTGRAFF.

The rearrangement joins TRBV11-3 to TRBJ2-1, with D possibly matching TRBD2 (5 bases). Trimming took off 5 bases at V and 4 bases at J, with 15 bases between the two ends. This CDR3 has 15 residues. Per germline, CDR1 SGHNT and CDR2 YENEEA. CDR3 region: CASSRSEAGYNEQFF. CDR3 DNA sequence: TGTGCCAGCAGCCGCTCAGAGGCGGGTTACAATGAGCAGTTCTTC.

This clone was found once. The rearrangement uses TRBV19 and TRBJ1-2, with 11 bases fitting TRBD1. The CDR3 covers 18 residues. Germline lookup yields CDR1 LNHDA and CDR2 SQIVND (reference sequence). With 7 bases clipped from V and 4 bases from J, the junction kept 17 bases outside the gene matches. The CDR3 nucleotides are TGTGCCAGTAATCGGAATTGGGACAGGGGGGACTTCGGCTATGGCTACACCTTC. Amino acids: CASNRNWDRGDFGYGYTF. The full variable domain, with the rest looked up from reference TRBV19 and TRBJ1-2, is DGGITQSPKYLFRKEGQNVTLSCEQNLNHDAMYWYRQDPGQGLRLIYYSQIVNDFQKGDIAEGYSVSREKKESFPLTVTSAQKNPTAFYLCASNRNWDRGDFGYGYTFGSGTRLTVV.

This rearrangement joins TRBV5-5 to TRBJ2-7; a weak D match, TRBD2 (6 bases). Germline values: CDR1 SGHKS, CDR2 YYEKEE (reference sequence). CDR3 length: 14 residues. Trimming removed 0 bases at V and 2 bases at J, with 9 bases between. The CDR3 loop reads CASSLVGGAYEQYF. CDR3 bases: TGTGCCAGCAGCTTGGTTGGAGGGGCCTACGAGCAGTACTTC.

The J gene is TRBJ2-1, the V gene TRBV5-8; 7 bases line up with TRBD2. The CDR3 length is 16 residues. The ends lost 2 bases at V and 6 bases at J; junction bases unmatched: 11. Looked up from germline, CDR1 is SGHTS and CDR2 is YDEGEE. DNA of the CDR3: TGTGCCAGCAGCTTTTGGTCGGGGGAGGGTTTCAATGAGCAGTTCTTC. Its protein product is CASSFWSGEGFNEQFF.

V and J are TRBV2 and TRBJ1-4; 7 bases line up with TRBD1. Germline assignment: CDR1 SNHLY and CDR2 FYNNEI. The CDR3 totals 14 residues. The V and J ends lost 6 bases and 3 bases, in that order; junction bases with no gene match: 4. This chain's CDR3 is CASSEGQPNEKLFF. As DNA, the CDR3 is TGTGCCAGCAGCGAGGGACAGCCTAATGAAAAACTGTTTTTT.